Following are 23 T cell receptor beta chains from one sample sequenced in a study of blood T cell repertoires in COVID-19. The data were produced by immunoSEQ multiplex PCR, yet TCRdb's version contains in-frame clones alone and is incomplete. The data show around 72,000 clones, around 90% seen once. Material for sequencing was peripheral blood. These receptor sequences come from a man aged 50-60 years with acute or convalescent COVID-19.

CDR3 in amino acids: CAWSVWTGATEQYF. CDR3 in DNA: TGTGCCTGGAGTGTATGGACAGGGGCTACCGAGCAGTACTTC. The rearrangement uses TRBV30 and TRBJ2-7; TRBD1 agrees at 9 bases. The CDR3 sequence is 14 residues long. J gave up 6 bases and V 0 bases, and 6 bases lay outside the gene matches. Per germline, CDR1 GTSNPN and CDR2 SVGIG (reference sequence).

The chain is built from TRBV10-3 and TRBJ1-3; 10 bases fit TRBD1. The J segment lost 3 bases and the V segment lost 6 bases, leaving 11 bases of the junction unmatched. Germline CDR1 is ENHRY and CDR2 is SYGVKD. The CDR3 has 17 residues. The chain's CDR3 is CAIRPGTGDYNGNTIYF. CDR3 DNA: TGTGCCATCAGGCCCGGGACAGGGGATTACAATGGAAACACCATATATTTT.

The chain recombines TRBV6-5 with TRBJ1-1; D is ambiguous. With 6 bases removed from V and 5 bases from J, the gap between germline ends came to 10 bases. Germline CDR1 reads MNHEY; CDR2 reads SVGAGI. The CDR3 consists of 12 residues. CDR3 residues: CASRPRGTEAFF. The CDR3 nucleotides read TGTGCCAGCAGACCTCGGGGAACTGAAGCTTTCTTT.

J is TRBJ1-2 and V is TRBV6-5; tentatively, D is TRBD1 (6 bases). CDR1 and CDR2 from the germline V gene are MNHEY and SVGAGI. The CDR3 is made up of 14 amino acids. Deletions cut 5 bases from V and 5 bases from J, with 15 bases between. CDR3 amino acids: CASSREQGPYGYTF. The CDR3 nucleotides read TGTGCCAGCAGTAGGGAACAGGGACCATATGGCTACACCTTC.

The DNA for the CDR3 is TGCGCCAGCAGCTTGGGGCAGGGGTTCTCTGGAAACACCATATATTTT. Translation: CASSLGQGFSGNTIYF. The rearrangement uses TRBV5-1 and TRBJ1-3; weak D call: TRBD1 (6 bases). CDR1 is SGHRS and CDR2 is YFSETQ in the germline V gene. V was cut by 0 bases and J by 0 bases, with 10 bases left in between. The CDR3 spans 16 residues.

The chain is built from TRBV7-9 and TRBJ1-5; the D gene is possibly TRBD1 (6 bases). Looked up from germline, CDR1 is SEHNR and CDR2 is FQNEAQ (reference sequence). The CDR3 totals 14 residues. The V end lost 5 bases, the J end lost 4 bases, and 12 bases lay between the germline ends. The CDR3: CASSGETGNQPQHF. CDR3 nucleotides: TGTGCCAGCAGCGGTGAAACAGGGAATCAGCCCCAGCATTTT.

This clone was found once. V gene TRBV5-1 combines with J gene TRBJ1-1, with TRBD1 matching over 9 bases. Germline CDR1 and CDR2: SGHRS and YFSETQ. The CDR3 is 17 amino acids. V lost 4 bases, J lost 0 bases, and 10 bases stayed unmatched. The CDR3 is CASSPVRTGELNTEAFF. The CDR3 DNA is TGCGCCAGCAGCCCGGTCCGGACAGGGGAATTGAACACTGAAGCTTTCTTT.

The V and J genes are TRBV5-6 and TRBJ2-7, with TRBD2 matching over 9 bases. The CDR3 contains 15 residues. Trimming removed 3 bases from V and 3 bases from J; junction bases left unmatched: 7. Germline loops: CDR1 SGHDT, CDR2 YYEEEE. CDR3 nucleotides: TGTGCCAGCAGCTCTAGCGGGACAATCGACTACGAGCAGTACTTC. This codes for CASSSSGTIDYEQYF.

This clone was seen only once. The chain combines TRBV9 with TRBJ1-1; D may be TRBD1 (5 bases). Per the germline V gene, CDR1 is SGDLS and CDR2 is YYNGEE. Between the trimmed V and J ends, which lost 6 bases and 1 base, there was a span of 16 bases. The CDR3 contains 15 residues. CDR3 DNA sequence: TGTGCCAGCACACCCACCGGGAGGGGGAACACTGAAGCTTTCTTT. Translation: CASTPTGRGNTEAFF.

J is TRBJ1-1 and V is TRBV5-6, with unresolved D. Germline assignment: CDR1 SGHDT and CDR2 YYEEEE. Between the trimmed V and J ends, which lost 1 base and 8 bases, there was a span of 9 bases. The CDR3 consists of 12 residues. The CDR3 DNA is TGTGCCAGCAGCTTGTATAGGAGAGAAGCTTTCTTT. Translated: CASSLYRREAFF.

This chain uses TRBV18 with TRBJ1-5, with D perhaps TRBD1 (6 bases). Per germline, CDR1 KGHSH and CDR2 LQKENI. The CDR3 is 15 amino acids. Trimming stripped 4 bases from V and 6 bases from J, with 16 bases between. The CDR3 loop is CASSLQQGEGQPQHF. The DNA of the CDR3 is TGTGCCAGCTCACTCCAACAGGGAGAGGGTCAGCCCCAGCATTTT.

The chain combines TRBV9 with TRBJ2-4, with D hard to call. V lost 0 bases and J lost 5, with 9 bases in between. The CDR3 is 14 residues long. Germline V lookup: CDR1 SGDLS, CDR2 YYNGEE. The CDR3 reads CASSVVTKQNIQYF. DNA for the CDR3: TGTGCCAGCAGCGTAGTCACAAAACAAAACATTCAGTACTTC.

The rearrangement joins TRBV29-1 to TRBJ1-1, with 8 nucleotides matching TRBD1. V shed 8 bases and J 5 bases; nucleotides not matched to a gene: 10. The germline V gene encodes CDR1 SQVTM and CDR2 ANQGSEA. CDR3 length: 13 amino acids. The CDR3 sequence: CSFRRGLGTEAFF. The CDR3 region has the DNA TGCAGCTTCCGCAGGGGGCTCGGGACTGAAGCTTTCTTT.

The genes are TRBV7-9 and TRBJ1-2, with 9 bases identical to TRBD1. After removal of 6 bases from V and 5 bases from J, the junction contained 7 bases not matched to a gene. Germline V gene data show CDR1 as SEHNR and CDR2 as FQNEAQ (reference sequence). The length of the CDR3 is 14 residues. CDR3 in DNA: TGTGCCAGCAGGGGACAGGGTGTACGGTATGGCTACACCTTC. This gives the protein CASRGQGVRYGYTF.

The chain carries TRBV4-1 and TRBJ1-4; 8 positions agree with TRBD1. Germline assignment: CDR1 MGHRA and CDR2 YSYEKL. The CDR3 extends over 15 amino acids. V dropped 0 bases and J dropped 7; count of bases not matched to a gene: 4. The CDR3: CASSQDRQGSEKLFF. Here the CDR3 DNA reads TGCGCCAGCAGCCAAGATCGACAGGGGAGTGAAAAACTGTTTTTT.

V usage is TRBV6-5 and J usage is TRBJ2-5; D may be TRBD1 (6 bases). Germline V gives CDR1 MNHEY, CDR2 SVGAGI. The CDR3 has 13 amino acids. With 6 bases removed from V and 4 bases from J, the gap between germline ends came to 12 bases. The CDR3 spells CASRGRGRETQYF. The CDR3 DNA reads TGTGCCAGCAGGGGCAGGGGCCGAGAGACCCAGTACTTC.

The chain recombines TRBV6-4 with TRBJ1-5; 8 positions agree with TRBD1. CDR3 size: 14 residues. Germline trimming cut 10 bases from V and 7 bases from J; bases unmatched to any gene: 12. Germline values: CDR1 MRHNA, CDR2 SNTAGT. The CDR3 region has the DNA TGTGCCAACCCAACCTCCGGACAGGGCCAGCCCCAGCATTTT. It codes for CANPTSGQGQPQHF.

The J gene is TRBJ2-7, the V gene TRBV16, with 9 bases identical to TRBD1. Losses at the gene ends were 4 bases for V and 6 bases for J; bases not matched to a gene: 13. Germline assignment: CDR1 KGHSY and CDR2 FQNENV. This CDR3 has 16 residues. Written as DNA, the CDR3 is TGTGCCAGCAGCCCCAATCGTGTGACAGGGGGTGGCGAGCAGTACTTC. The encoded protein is CASSPNRVTGGGEQYF.

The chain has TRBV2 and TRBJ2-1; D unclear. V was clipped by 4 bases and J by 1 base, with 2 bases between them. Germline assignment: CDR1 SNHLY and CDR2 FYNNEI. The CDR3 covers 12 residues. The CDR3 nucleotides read TGTGCCAGCAGTGTATCCTACAATGAGCAGTTCTTC. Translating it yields CASSVSYNEQFF.

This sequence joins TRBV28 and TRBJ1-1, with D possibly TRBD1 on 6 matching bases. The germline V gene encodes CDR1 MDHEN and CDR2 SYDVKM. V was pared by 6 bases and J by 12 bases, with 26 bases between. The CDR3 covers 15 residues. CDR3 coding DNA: TGTGCCAGCAGCCTGCCTCGAGACAGGACCTTCTTGTCTTTCTTT. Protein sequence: CASSLPRDRTFLSFF.

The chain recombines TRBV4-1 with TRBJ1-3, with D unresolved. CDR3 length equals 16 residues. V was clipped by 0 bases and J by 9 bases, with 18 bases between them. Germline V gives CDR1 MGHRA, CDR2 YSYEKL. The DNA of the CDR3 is TGCGCCAGCAGCCAAGATAGTGGACGGAGACTACCCACCATATATTTT. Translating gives CASSQDSGRRLPTIYF.

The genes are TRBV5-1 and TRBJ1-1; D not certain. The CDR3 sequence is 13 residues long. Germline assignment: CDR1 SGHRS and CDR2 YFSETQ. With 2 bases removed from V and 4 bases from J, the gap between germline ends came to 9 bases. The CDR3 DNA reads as TGCGCCAGCAGCTTCGAACAGATCACTGAAGCTTTCTTT. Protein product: CASSFEQITEAFF.

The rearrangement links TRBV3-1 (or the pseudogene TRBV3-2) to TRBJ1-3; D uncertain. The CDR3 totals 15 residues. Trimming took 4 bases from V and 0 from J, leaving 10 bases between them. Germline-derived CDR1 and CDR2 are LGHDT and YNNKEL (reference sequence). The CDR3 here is CASSRRGVSGNTIYF. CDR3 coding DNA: TGTGCCAGCAGCCGTCGGGGTGTCTCTGGAAACACCATATATTTT.